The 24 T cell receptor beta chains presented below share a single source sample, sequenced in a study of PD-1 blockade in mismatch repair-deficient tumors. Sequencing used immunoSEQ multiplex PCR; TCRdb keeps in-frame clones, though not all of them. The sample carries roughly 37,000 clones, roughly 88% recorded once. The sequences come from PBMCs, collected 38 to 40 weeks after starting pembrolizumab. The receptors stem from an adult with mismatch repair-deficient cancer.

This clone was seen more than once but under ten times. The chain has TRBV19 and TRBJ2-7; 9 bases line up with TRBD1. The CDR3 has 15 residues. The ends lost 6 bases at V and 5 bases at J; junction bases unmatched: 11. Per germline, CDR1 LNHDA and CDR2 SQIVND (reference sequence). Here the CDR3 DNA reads TGTGCCAGTAGCGTATCACAGGGGGCGAGTGACGAGCAGTACTTC. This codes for CASSVSQGASDEQYF.

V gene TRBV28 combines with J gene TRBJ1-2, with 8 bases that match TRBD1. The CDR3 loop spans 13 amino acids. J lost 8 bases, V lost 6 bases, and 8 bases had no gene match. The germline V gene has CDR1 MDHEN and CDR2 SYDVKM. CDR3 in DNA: TGTGCCAGCAGGGACAGGGATTTTTACGGCTACACCTTC. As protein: CASRDRDFYGYTF.

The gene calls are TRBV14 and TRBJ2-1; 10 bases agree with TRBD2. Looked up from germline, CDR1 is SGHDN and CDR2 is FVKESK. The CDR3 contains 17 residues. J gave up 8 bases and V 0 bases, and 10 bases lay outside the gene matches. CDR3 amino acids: CASSQDLGQREGDEQFF. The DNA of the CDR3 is TGTGCCAGCAGCCAAGACTTAGGCCAGCGGGAGGGAGATGAGCAGTTCTTC.

The CDR3 loop reads CASKQTSGGEQYF. The CDR3 DNA reads TGTGCCAGCAAGCAGACTAGCGGGGGCGAGCAGTACTTC. This rearrangement joins TRBV6-6 to TRBJ2-7; the match to TRBD2 covers 12 bases. The germline V gene encodes CDR1 MNHNY and CDR2 SVGAGI (reference sequence). The ends lost 7 bases at V and 6 bases at J; junction bases unmatched: 4. This CDR3 contains 13 residues.

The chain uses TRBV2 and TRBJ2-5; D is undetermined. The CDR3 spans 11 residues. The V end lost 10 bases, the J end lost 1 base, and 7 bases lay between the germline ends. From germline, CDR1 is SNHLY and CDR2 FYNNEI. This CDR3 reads CATTFQETQYF. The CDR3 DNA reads TGTGCCACCACATTCCAAGAGACCCAGTACTTC.

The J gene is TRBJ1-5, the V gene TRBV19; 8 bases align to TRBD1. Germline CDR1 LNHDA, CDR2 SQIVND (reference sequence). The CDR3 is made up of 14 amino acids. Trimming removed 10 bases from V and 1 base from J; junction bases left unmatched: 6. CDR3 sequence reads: CATKQGGSNQPQHF. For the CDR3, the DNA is TGTGCCACCAAACAGGGGGGGAGCAATCAGCCCCAGCATTTT.

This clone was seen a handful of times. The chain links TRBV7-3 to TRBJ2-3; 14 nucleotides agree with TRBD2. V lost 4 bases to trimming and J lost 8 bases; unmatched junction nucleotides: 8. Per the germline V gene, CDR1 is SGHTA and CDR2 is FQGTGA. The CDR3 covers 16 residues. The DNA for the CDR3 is TGTGCCAGCAGCTCTGAGACTAGCGGGAGGGCGGGTACGCAGTATTTT. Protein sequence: CASSSETSGRAGTQYF. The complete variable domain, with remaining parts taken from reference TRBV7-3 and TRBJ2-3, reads GAGVSQTPSNKVTEKGKYVELRCDPISGHTALYWYRQSLGQGPEFLIYFQGTGAADDSGLPNDRFFAVRPEGSVSTLKIQRTERGDSAVYLCASSSETSGRAGTQYFGPGTRLTVL.

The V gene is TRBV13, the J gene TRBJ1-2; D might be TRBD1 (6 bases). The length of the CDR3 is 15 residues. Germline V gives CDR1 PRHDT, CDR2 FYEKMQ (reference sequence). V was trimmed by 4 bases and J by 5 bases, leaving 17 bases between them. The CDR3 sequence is CASSSQGRGAYGYTF. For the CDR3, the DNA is TGTGCCAGCAGCTCACAGGGCCGGGGGGCATATGGCTACACCTTC.

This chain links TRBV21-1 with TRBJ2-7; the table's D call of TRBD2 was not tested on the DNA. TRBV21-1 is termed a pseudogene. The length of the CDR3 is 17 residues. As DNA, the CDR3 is TGTGCCAGCAGCAAAGCCCCTAGCGGGAGGGTCCCTACGGGGCAGTACTTC. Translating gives CASSKAPSGRVPTGQYF.

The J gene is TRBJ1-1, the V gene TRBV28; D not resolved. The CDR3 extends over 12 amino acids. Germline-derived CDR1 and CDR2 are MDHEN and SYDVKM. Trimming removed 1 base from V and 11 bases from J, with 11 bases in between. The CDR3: CASSLFHRVAFF. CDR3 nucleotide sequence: TGTGCCAGCAGTTTATTCCACAGAGTGGCTTTCTTT.

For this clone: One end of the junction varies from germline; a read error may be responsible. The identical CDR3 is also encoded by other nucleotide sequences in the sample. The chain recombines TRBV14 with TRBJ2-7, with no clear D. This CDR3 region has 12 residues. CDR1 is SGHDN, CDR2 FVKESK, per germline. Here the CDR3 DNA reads TGTGCTAGCAGCCAAGCCCCGGGCGAGCAGTACTTC. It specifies CASSQAPGEQYF.

CDR3 coding DNA: TGTGCCAGCAGCACCGGGACAGTTAGGACCGGGGAGCTGTTTTTT. This encodes CASSTGTVRTGELFF. This chain joins TRBV11-2 and TRBJ2-2; 7 bases are shared with TRBD1. Germline V gene data show CDR1 as SGHAT and CDR2 as FQNNGV. The CDR3 extends over 15 amino acids. V trimming: 5 bases; J trimming: 5 bases; junction bases outside the gene matches: 8.

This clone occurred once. The CDR3 sequence: CSVEASGSTDTQYF. The CDR3 DNA reads as TGCAGCGTTGAGGCTAGCGGGAGTACAGATACGCAGTATTTT. V gene TRBV29-1 combines with J gene TRBJ2-3, with 10 bases identical to TRBD2. Germline V lookup: CDR1 SQVTM, CDR2 ANQGSEA. J gave up 3 bases and V 3 bases, and 3 bases lay outside the gene matches. CDR3 size: 14 residues.

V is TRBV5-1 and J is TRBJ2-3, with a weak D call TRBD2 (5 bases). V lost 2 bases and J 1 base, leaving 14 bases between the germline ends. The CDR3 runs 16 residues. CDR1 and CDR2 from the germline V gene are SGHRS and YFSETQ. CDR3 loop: CASSFIARGGTDTQYF. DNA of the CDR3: TGCGCCAGCAGCTTTATAGCACGGGGTGGCACAGATACGCAGTATTTT.

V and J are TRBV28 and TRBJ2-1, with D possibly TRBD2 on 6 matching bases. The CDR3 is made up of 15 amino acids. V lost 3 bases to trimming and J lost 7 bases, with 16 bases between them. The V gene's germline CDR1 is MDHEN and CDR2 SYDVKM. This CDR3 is CASSFTSTSGNEQFF. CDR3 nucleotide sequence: TGTGCCAGCAGTTTCACTAGCACCTCGGGAAATGAGCAGTTCTTC.

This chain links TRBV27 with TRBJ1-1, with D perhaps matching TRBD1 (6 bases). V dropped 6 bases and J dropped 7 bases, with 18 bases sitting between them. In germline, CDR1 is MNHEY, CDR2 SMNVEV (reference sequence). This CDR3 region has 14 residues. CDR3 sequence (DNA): TGTGCCAGCAGAAGGGGTGGGGGCCCCGATGAAGCTTTCTTT. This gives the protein CASRRGGGPDEAFF.

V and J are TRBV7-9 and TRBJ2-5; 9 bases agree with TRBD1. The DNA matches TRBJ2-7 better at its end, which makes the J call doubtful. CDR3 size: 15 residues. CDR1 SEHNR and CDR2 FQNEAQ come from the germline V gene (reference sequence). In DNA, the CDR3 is TGTGCCAGCAGCTCCGGACAGGGGTACTACGACGAGCAGTACTTC. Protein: CASSSGQGYYDEQYF.

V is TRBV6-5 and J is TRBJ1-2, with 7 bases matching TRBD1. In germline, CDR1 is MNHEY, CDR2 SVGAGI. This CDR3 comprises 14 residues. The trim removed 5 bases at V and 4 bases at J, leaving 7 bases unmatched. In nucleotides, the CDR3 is TGTGCCAGCAGTAGATCCGGACAGGTCTATGGCTACACCTTC. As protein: CASSRSGQVYGYTF.

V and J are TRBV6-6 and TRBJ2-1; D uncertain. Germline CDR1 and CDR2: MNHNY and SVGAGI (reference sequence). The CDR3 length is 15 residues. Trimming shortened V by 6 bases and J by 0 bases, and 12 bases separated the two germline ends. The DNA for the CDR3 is TGTGCCAGCAGACAGACCGCTACCTCCTACAATGAGCAGTTCTTC. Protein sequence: CASRQTATSYNEQFF.

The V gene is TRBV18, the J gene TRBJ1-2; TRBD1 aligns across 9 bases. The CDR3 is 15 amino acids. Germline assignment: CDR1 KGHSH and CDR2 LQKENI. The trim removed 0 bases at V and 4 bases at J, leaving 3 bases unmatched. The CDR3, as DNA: TGTGCCAGCTCACCACCGGGACAGGGCGCCTATGGCTACACCTTC. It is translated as CASSPPGQGAYGYTF.

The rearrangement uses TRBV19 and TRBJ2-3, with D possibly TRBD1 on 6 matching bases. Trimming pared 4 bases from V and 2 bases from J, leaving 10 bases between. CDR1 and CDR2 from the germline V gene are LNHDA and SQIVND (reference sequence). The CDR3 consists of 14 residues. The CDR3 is CASSRGLLTDTQYF. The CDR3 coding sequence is TGTGCCAGTAGTAGGGGGCTTCTCACAGATACGCAGTATTTT.

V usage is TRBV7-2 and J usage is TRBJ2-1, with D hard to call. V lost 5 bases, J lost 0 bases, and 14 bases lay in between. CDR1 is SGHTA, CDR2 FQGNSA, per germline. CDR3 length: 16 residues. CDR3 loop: CASSPDWSSSYNEQFF. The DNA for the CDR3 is TGTGCCAGCAGCCCCGACTGGTCGAGCTCCTACAATGAGCAGTTCTTC.

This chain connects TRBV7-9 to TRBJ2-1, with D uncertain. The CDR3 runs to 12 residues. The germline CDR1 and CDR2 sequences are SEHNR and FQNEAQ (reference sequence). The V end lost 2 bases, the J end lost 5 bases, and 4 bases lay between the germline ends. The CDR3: CASSLRDNEQFF. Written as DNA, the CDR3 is TGTGCCAGCAGCTTAAGAGACAATGAGCAGTTCTTC.

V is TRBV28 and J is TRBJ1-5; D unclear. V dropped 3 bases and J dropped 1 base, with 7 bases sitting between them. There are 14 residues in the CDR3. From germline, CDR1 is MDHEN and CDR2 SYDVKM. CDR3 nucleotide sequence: TGTGCCAGCAGTTTGGGCGGGAGCAATCAGCCCCAGCATTTT. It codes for CASSLGGSNQPQHF.